Following are 17 T cell receptor beta chains from one sample sequenced in a study of cytomegalovirus exposure and HLA in healthy donors. The study ran its PCR with 60 Vbeta and 13 Jbeta primers. Only in-frame clones appear in the TCRdb table, and some are missing; sequencing was by immunoSEQ multiplex PCR. The sample has fewer than 200,000 clones, 75% to 90% seen once. The sequencing input was PBMCs. These receptors were obtained from a human donor in good health.

This clone was seen once. This chain joins TRBV2 and TRBJ2-5; 8 bases fit TRBD1. Germline-derived CDR1 and CDR2 are SNHLY and FYNNEI. V was clipped by 6 bases and J by 5 bases; unmatched bases: 8. The CDR3 covers 14 residues. CDR3 DNA sequence: TGTGCCAGCAGACAGGACAGGGCCCCCGAGACCCAGTACTTC. Amino acid sequence: CASRQDRAPETQYF.

This sequence joins TRBV4-3 and TRBJ2-7; 7 positions agree with TRBD2. The V and J ends lost 4 bases and 6 bases, in that order; junction bases with no gene match: 6. Germline lookup yields CDR1 LGHNA and CDR2 YSLEER. CDR3 length equals 13 residues. The chain's CDR3 is CASSRRGEGEQYF. The CDR3 DNA sequence: TGCGCCAGCAGCCGAAGAGGGGAGGGCGAGCAGTACTTC.

The V and J genes are TRBV28 and TRBJ1-2, with TRBD1 matching over 7 bases. The CDR3 loop spans 15 amino acids. Trimming removed 4 bases from V and 2 bases from J; junction bases left unmatched: 7. Germline-derived CDR1 and CDR2 are MDHEN and SYDVKM. The CDR3: CASSSSGQLNYGYTF. As DNA, the CDR3 is TGTGCCAGCAGTTCGTCGGGACAGCTGAACTATGGCTACACCTTC.

The chain employs TRBV7-8 and TRBJ1-6; D ambiguous. The germline V gene has CDR1 SGHVS and CDR2 FQNEAQ. V shed 0 bases and J shed 4 bases, with 7 bases lying between them. The CDR3 length is 15 residues. CDR3 in DNA: TGTGCCAGCAGCTTAGCGCGGGCTTATAATTCACCCCTCCACTTT. The encoded protein is CASSLARAYNSPLHF.

Only a few counts were recorded for this clone. The chain uses TRBV4-3 and TRBJ1-3; D not certain. V lost 4 bases and J lost 0, with 4 bases in between. This CDR3 has 13 amino acids. Germline CDR1 is LGHNA and CDR2 is YSLEER. The DNA of the CDR3 is TGCGCCAGCAGCCCTTACTCTGGAAACACCATATATTTT. Its translation: CASSPYSGNTIYF.

Concerning this clone: This specimen includes other DNA sequences encoding the same CDR3. The V gene is TRBV5-4, the J gene TRBJ1-4, with 7 bases aligning to TRBD1. The junction had 3 bases not matched to a gene; V was cut back by 0 bases and J by 4 bases. This CDR3 is built from 15 residues. Germline V lookup: CDR1 SGHNT, CDR2 YYREEE (reference sequence). The CDR3 here is CASSLEGAINEKLFF. The DNA for the CDR3 is TGTGCCAGCAGCTTGGAGGGGGCCATTAATGAAAAACTGTTTTTT.

The chain is built from TRBV27 and TRBJ2-3, with 7 bases that match TRBD2. The V segment lost 5 bases and the J segment 4 bases; nucleotides outside the gene matches: 6. Germline V gene sequence: CDR1 MNHEY, CDR2 SMNVEV (reference sequence). The CDR3 extends over 14 amino acids. CDR3 amino acids: CASSPLGGSDTQYF. The DNA for the CDR3 is TGTGCCAGCAGTCCCCTGGGGGGGTCAGATACGCAGTATTTT.

The CDR3 sequence: CASSIVTGPFEQYF. The CDR3 DNA follows: TGTGCCAGTAGTATAGTCACAGGACCCTTCGAGCAGTACTTC. The chain carries TRBV19 and TRBJ2-7, with D perhaps matching TRBD1 (5 bases). The CDR3 is made up of 14 amino acids. The germline V and J ends were trimmed by 1 base and 6 bases, with 13 bases remaining between them. Germline lookup yields CDR1 LNHDA and CDR2 SQIVND (reference sequence).

In its sample, this clone was seen a few times. The CDR3 loop is CASSGRGRDYEQYF. Here the CDR3 DNA reads TGCGCCAGCAGCGGGAGGGGACGGGACTACGAGCAGTACTTC. The rearrangement joins TRBV5-1 to TRBJ2-7; TRBD2 agrees at 7 bases. CDR1 is SGHRS and CDR2 is YFSETQ in the germline V gene. The CDR3 has 14 amino acids. The ends lost 4 bases at V and 3 bases at J; junction bases unmatched: 7.

The chain combines TRBV29-1 with TRBJ1-1, with D possibly matching TRBD1 (5 bases). This CDR3 is built from 11 residues. Between the trimmed V and J ends, which lost 7 bases and 7 bases, there was a span of 13 bases. Germline CDR1 SQVTM, CDR2 ANQGSEA. The CDR3 here is CSAERGFEAFF. In DNA form, the CDR3 reads TGCAGCGCCGAAAGGGGTTTTGAAGCTTTCTTT.

The V call is TRBV2, the J call TRBJ1-2; D is unresolved. The CDR3 has 12 residues. V was clipped by 8 bases and J by 10 bases, with 17 bases between them. CDR1 is SNHLY, CDR2 FYNNEI, per germline. The CDR3 loop reads CASGGEGSDYTF. In DNA form, the CDR3 reads TGTGCCAGCGGTGGGGAGGGATCGGACTACACCTTC.

The CDR3 region is CARFTGRAQQTEAFF. CDR3 nucleotides: TGTGCCAGATTCACAGGGAGGGCACAGCAGACTGAAGCTTTCTTT. This chain uses TRBV11-2 with TRBJ1-1, with D perhaps matching TRBD1 (6 bases). Trimming cost V 9 bases and J 5 bases, with 22 bases left between them. Germline loops: CDR1 SGHAT, CDR2 FQNNGV. The CDR3 contains 15 residues.

Only a few counts were recorded for this clone. This chain connects TRBV6-6 to TRBJ1-1; D is undetermined. The V end was cut by 6 bases, the J end by 5 bases, with 13 bases between. The CDR3 covers 13 residues. Germline assignment: CDR1 MNHNY and CDR2 SVGAGI (reference sequence). The CDR3 DNA is TGTGCCAGCAGCCTGAGCGTTGGGACTGAAGCTTTCTTT. Translated, it gives CASSLSVGTEAFF.

This chain connects TRBV27 to TRBJ1-5; TRBD1 is a possible D gene (5 bases). CDR1 is MNHEY and CDR2 is SMNVEV in the germline V gene (reference sequence). The CDR3 contains 16 residues. Trimming took off 3 bases at V and 0 bases at J, with 12 bases between the two ends. The CDR3 sequence is CASSFGGAYSNQPQHF. In nucleotides, the CDR3 is TGTGCCAGCAGTTTCGGAGGGGCCTATAGCAATCAGCCCCAGCATTTT.

The chain carries TRBV2 and TRBJ2-3; D not certain. This CDR3 is 16 amino acids long. The germline V gene encodes CDR1 SNHLY and CDR2 FYNNEI. Trimming stripped 10 bases from V and 1 base from J, with 21 bases between. The CDR3 nucleotides read TGTGCCACGAACAGCTTTCTTAGTCGAGGCACAGATACGCAGTATTTT. The encoded protein is CATNSFLSRGTDTQYF.

V usage is TRBV19 and J usage is TRBJ2-6; D is unclear. Trimming took off 4 bases at V and 4 bases at J, with 11 bases between the two ends. Per the germline V gene, CDR1 is LNHDA and CDR2 is SQIVND (reference sequence). The CDR3 is made up of 15 amino acids. The CDR3 region has the DNA TGTGCCAGTAGTAGCTCAGCCGGGGGGGCCAACGTCCTGACTTTC. Translating it yields CASSSSAGGANVLTF.

The chain links TRBV6-1 to TRBJ1-6; maybe TRBD1 (5 bases). V dropped 2 bases and J dropped 7 bases, with 12 bases sitting between them. This CDR3 has 15 residues. Germline CDR1 and CDR2: MNHNS and SASEGT. CDR3 region: CASSEKRQRNSPLHF. In DNA, the CDR3 is TGTGCCAGCAGTGAAAAGAGACAGAGAAATTCACCCCTCCACTTT.